This record concerns one TCR beta chain sequence. Coverage ceases 3 residues before the CDR3 finishes, and the germline J gene fills in the end. Genomic DNA, averaging around 1,200 ng per sample, yielded TCR beta CDR3 via immunoSEQ. Produced via immunoSEQ multiplex PCR; TCRdb's table is partial and in-frame only. This sample's table has more than 20,000 clones. The data belong to a study of T cells in women clearing cervical HPV infection. About the research overall: Cases: HPV16-related CIN3 or worse on histology, a couple of invasive cancers. Controls gave blood once infection was undetectable; cases at lesion identification.

The CDR3 spans 13 residues. V gave up 1 base and J gave up 7 bases; unmatched junction bases: 6. The germline V gene encodes CDR1 GTSNPN and CDR2 SVGIG (reference sequence). Dot-blot hybridization genotyped cervical HPV amplified with MY09/MY11 PCR. The chain has TRBV30 and TRBJ1-1; 7 positions agree with TRBD1. The source of this sequence is a woman between 18 and 75 years old with a cervical HPV16 infection that either progressed to CIN3+ or cleared (not recorded which). The specimen was blood buffy coat. The chain's CDR3 is CAWSGGQKLEAFF. The covered CDR3 bases are TGTGCCTGGAGTGGGGGACAGAAGCTTGAA.